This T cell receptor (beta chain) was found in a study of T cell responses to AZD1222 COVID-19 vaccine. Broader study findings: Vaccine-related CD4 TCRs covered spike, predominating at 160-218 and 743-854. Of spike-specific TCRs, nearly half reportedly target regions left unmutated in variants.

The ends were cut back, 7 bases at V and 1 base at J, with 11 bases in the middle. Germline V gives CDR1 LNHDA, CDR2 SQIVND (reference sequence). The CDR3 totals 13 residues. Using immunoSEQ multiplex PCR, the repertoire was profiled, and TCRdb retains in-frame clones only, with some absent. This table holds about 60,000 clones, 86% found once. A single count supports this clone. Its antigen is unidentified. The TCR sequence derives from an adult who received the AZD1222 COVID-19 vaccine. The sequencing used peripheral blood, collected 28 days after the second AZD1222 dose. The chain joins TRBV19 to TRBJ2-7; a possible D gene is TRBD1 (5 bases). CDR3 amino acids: CASKIQGSYEQYF. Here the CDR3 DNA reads TGTGCCAGTAAGATCCAGGGTTCCTACGAGCAGTACTTC.